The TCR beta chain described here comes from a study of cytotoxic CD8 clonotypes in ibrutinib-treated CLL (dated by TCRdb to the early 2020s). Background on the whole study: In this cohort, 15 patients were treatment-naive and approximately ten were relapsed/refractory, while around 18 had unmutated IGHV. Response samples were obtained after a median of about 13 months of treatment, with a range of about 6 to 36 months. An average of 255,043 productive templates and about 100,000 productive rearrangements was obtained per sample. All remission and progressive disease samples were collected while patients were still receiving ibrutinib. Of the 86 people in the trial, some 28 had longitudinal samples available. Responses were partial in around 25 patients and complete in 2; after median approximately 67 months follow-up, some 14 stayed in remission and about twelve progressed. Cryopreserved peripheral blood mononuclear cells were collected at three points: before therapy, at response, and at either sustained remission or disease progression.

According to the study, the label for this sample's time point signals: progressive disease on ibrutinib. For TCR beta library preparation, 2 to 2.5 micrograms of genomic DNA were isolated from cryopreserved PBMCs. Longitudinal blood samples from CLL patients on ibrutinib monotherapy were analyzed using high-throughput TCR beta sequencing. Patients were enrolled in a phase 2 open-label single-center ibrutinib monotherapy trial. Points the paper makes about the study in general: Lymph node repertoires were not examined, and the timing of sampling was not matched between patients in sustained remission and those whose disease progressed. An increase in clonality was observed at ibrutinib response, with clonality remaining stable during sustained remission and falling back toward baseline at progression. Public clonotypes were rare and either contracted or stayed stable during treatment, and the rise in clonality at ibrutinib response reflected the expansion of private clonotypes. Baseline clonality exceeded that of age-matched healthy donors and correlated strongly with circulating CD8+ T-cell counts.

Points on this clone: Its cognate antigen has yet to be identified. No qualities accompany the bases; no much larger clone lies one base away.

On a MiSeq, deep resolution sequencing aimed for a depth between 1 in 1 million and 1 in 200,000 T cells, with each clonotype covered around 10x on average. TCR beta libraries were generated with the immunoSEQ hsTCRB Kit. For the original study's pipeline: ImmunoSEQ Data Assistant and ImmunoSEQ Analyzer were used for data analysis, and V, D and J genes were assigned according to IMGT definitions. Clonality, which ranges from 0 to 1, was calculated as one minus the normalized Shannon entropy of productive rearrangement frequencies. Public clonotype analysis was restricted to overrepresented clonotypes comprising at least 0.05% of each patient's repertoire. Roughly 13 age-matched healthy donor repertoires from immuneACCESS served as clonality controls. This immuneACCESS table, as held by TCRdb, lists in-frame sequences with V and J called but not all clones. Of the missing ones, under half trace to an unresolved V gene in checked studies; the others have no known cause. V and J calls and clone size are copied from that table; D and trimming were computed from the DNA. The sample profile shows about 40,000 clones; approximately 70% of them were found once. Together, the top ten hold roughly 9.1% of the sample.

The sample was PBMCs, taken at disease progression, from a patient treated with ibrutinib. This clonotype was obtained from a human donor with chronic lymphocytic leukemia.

The sequenced DNA is TGTGCCAGCTCACTATTTCCGGGACAGGGTATCTACGAGCAGTACTTC. It encodes CASSLFPGQGIYEQYF. Recombination connected TRBV18 to TRBJ2-7; 9 junctional bases match TRBD1. Based on the germline V gene, the CDR1 and CDR2 sequences are KGHSH and LQKENI. V is trimmed back by 4 bases and J by 3 bases, and the junction contains 10 bases that no gene match accounts for. The CDR3, from cysteine to phenylalanine, totals 16 residues. Only the CDR3 DNA stays, 48 bases, in frame from base 1.